One and the same sample provided the 21 T cell receptor beta chains below, sequenced in a study of cytomegalovirus exposure and HLA in healthy donors (TCRdb year 2017). Receptor libraries were prepared by the immunoSEQ multiplex PCR assay. The multiplex PCR relied on a mix of 60 forward primers for TCR Vbeta segments and 13 reverse primers for TCR Jbeta segments. In TCRdb, the immuneACCESS table is reduced to in-frame sequences with V and J assigned. These tables do not hold every clone; where another copy was compared, an unresolved V gene accounts for under half, and the others remain unexplained. In all, the sample holds some 130,000 clones, and 75% to 80% of those were seen once. Together, the top ten hold roughly 3.8% of the sample. Sequenced sample: PBMCs. The receptors come from a male donor in good health and CMV-seronegative.

This chain uses TRBV7-2 with TRBJ2-7; 10 nucleotides line up with TRBD1. CDR1 is SGHTA and CDR2 is FQGNSA in the germline V gene. V dropped 4 bases and J dropped 5; count of bases not matched to a gene: 8. The CDR3 contains 15 residues. CDR3: CASSSAGTGEHEQYF. DNA for the CDR3: TGTGCCAGCAGCTCGGCCGGGACAGGGGAACACGAGCAGTACTTC.

This clone came up a few times. This chain uses TRBV7-8 with TRBJ2-7, with 11 bases fitting TRBD2. The germline V gene has CDR1 SGHVS and CDR2 FQNEAQ. The CDR3 consists of 14 residues. Germline trimming cut 3 bases from V and 2 bases from J; bases unmatched to any gene: 0. CDR3 loop: CASSFSGRAYEQYF. DNA for the CDR3: TGTGCCAGCAGCTTTAGCGGGAGGGCCTACGAGCAGTACTTC.

This clone was seen more than once but under ten times. V gene TRBV5-5 combines with J gene TRBJ2-2, with a tentative D call TRBD1 (6 bases). The CDR3 spans 17 residues. The V gene lost 2 bases and the J gene lost 1 base, with 15 bases spanning the gap. Per the germline V gene, CDR1 is SGHKS and CDR2 is YYEKEE (reference sequence). The CDR3 here is CASSFAQGSQNTGELFF. DNA of the CDR3: TGTGCCAGCAGCTTTGCCCAGGGGAGTCAGAACACCGGGGAGCTGTTTTTT.

The rearrangement joins TRBV9 to TRBJ1-3; 7 positions agree with TRBD1. Germline CDR1 is SGDLS and CDR2 is YYNGEE. CDR3 size: 16 residues. J was trimmed by 0 bases and V by 0 bases; bases with no gene match: 3. The CDR3 loop is CASSVGGTDSGNTIYF. CDR3 coding DNA: TGTGCCAGCAGCGTAGGAGGGACAGACTCTGGAAACACCATATATTTT.

The chain has TRBV27 and TRBJ2-1, with TRBD1 matching over 9 bases. CDR3 length: 17 amino acids. The ends lost 5 bases at V and 5 bases at J; junction bases unmatched: 13. The germline CDR1 and CDR2 sequences are MNHEY and SMNVEV (reference sequence). The DNA of the CDR3 is TGTGCCAGCAGTCCCACCCCGGGGACAGGGCTTGACAATGAGCAGTTCTTC. It specifies CASSPTPGTGLDNEQFF.

This sequence joins TRBV14 and TRBJ2-3; 8 nucleotides match TRBD2. CDR1 is SGHDN, CDR2 FVKESK, per germline. The CDR3 is 14 residues long. With V trimmed by 8 bases and J by 3 bases, 7 bases remained unmatched. This CDR3 is CASQERGLTDTQYF. The CDR3 DNA is TGTGCCAGCCAGGAGCGGGGGTTAACAGATACGCAGTATTTT.

This clone was seen only a few times. The chain uses TRBV4-2 and TRBJ2-7, with a weak D call TRBD1 (6 bases). V was trimmed by 1 base and J by 3 bases, leaving 13 bases between them. Germline CDR1 reads LGHNA; CDR2 reads YNFKEQ. This CDR3 has 15 residues. The chain's CDR3 is CASSQGITDSYEQYF. CDR3 sequence (DNA): TGTGCCAGCAGCCAAGGAATCACGGACAGCTACGAGCAGTACTTC.

CDR3 region: CASSPLVVQFF. The CDR3 bases are TGTGCCAGCAGCCCCCTAGTCGTGCAGTTCTTC. The genes are TRBV2 and TRBJ2-1; no clear D gene. The germline gives CDR1 SNHLY, CDR2 FYNNEI. V lost 6 bases to trimming and J lost 12 bases, with 12 bases between them. The CDR3 loop spans 11 amino acids.

In regard to this clone: Other DNA sequences in the same sample also yield this CDR3. The chain has TRBV11-2 and TRBJ2-7; 7 bases match TRBD1. Germline CDR1 and CDR2: SGHAT and FQNNGV. The CDR3 runs to 15 residues. J was trimmed by 3 bases and V by 5 bases; bases with no gene match: 10. The CDR3 is CASSPRDSRGYEQYF. CDR3 nucleotide sequence: TGTGCCAGCAGCCCGAGGGACAGTCGGGGCTACGAGCAGTACTTC.

The chain has TRBV9 and TRBJ2-1; weak D call: TRBD2 (6 bases). The CDR3 length is 16 residues. Looked up from germline, CDR1 is SGDLS and CDR2 is YYNGEE. V was shortened by 3 bases and J by 7 bases, with 20 bases between the two germline ends. The CDR3 reads CASSGPTSFGGNEQFF. DNA for the CDR3: TGTGCCAGCAGCGGACCCACTAGCTTTGGGGGGAATGAGCAGTTCTTC. The whole variable domain, remainder taken from reference TRBV9 and TRBJ2-1, is DSGVTQTPKHLITATGQRVTLRCSPRSGDLSVYWYQQSLDQGLQFLIQYYNGEERAKGNILERFSAQQFPDLHSELNLSSLELGDSALYFCASSGPTSFGGNEQFFGPGTRLTVL.

The chain has TRBV2 and TRBJ1-5; TRBD1 is a possible D gene (5 bases). V lost 8 bases, J lost 1 base, and 15 bases lay in between. CDR3 length equals 15 residues. The V gene's germline CDR1 is SNHLY and CDR2 FYNNEI. This chain's CDR3 is CASCSREGSNQPQHF. The CDR3 DNA reads TGTGCCAGCTGTAGTAGGGAGGGGAGCAATCAGCCCCAGCATTTT.

The V gene is TRBV6-5, the J gene TRBJ2-7; maybe TRBD1 (6 bases). The CDR3 consists of 15 residues. In germline, CDR1 is MNHEY, CDR2 SVGAGI. V dropped 5 bases and J dropped 2 bases, with 16 bases sitting between them. CDR3 amino acids: CASSTAGTLPYEQYF. The CDR3 nucleotides are TGTGCCAGCAGTACAGCCGGGACACTCCCCTACGAGCAGTACTTC.

This chain connects TRBV21-1 to TRBJ1-2. TRBV21-1 is an annotated pseudogene. The CDR3 is 14 amino acids. In DNA, the CDR3 is TGTGCCAGCACCCGGCCCGGAGACGGCTATGGCTACACCTTC. Translation gives CASTRPGDGYGYTF.

The rearrangement joins TRBV4-1 to TRBJ2-2; 10 positions match TRBD2. This CDR3 has 18 amino acids. CDR1 is MGHRA, CDR2 YSYEKL, per germline. The V and J ends lost 3 bases and 0 bases, in that order; junction bases with no gene match: 7. CDR3 in amino acids: CASSQYLSGGTNTGELFF. The CDR3, as DNA: TGCGCCAGCAGCCAGTACCTTAGCGGGGGGACGAACACCGGGGAGCTGTTTTTT.

This sequence joins TRBV6-1 and TRBJ1-6, with a possible D match to TRBD1 (5 bases). Germline assignment: CDR1 MNHNS and CDR2 SASEGT. The CDR3 runs 15 residues. Between the trimmed V and J ends, which lost 1 base and 11 bases, there was a span of 15 bases. The CDR3 protein is CASSEEGLLKPPLHF. The CDR3, as DNA: TGTGCCAGCAGTGAAGAGGGGCTACTAAAGCCACCCCTCCACTTT.

The chain uses TRBV19 and TRBJ2-5, with D maybe TRBD1 (6 bases). There are 15 residues in the CDR3. The germline CDR1 and CDR2 sequences are LNHDA and SQIVND (reference sequence). The V and J ends lost 7 bases and 1 base respectively, with 16 bases between them. CDR3 loop: CASNPRTDLQETQYF. CDR3 nucleotide sequence: TGTGCCAGTAACCCCCGGACAGATCTCCAAGAGACCCAGTACTTC.

The chain recombines TRBV5-1 with TRBJ2-5; TRBD2 matches 10 bases. Germline-derived CDR1 and CDR2 are SGHRS and YFSETQ. The CDR3 sequence is 14 residues long. The junction had 0 bases not matched to a gene; V was cut back by 0 bases and J by 4 bases. This chain's CDR3 is CASSLGLAGETQYF. CDR3 nucleotide sequence: TGCGCCAGCAGCTTGGGACTAGCGGGAGAGACCCAGTACTTC.

This clone was seen a handful of times. V is TRBV6-1 and J is TRBJ2-3; weak D call: TRBD2 (6 bases). Germline V lookup: CDR1 MNHNS, CDR2 SASEGT. The CDR3 has 15 residues. Trimming cost V 8 bases and J 2 bases, with 17 bases left between them. The CDR3: CASPPRGLFTDTQYF. Here the CDR3 DNA reads TGTGCCAGCCCCCCTCGGGGACTCTTCACAGATACGCAGTATTTT.

V usage is TRBV5-4 and J usage is TRBJ2-5; 10 bases line up with TRBD2. The CDR3 runs to 15 residues. Trimming took 7 bases from V and 1 from J; bases not matched to a gene: 7. Germline V gene lookup returns CDR1 SGHNT and CDR2 YYREEE (reference sequence). For the CDR3, the DNA is TGTGCCAGCGGGGGGCTAGCGGGGGCCCAAGAGACCCAGTACTTC. This codes for CASGGLAGAQETQYF. The complete variable domain, with remaining parts taken from reference TRBV5-4 and TRBJ2-5, reads ETGVTQSPTHLIKTRGQQVTLRCSSQSGHNTVSWYQQALGQGPQFIFQYYREEENGRGNFPPRFSGLQFPNYSSELNVNALELDDSALYLCASGGLAGAQETQYFGPGTRLLVL.

J is TRBJ1-4 and V is TRBV7-9; TRBD1 aligns across 7 bases. The ends lost 5 bases at V and 8 bases at J; junction bases unmatched: 8. In germline, CDR1 is SEHNR, CDR2 FQNEAQ (reference sequence). The CDR3 loop spans 14 amino acids. CDR3 nucleotides: TGTGCCAGCAGCCGACAGGGTTTGTTAGAAAAACTGTTTTTT. This sequence encodes CASSRQGLLEKLFF. The full variable domain, in which reference TRBV7-9 and TRBJ1-4 provide the parts outside the CDR3, is DTGVSQNPRHKITKRGQNVTFRCDPISEHNRLYWYRQTLGQGPEFLTYFQNEAQLEKSRLLSDRFSAERPKGSFSTLEIQRTEQGDSAMYLCASSRQGLLEKLFFGSGTQLSVL.

The V call is TRBV27, the J call TRBJ1-6; 7 bases fit TRBD1. CDR1 MNHEY and CDR2 SMNVEV come from the germline V gene (reference sequence). Trimming removed 4 bases from V and 7 bases from J; junction bases left unmatched: 1. The CDR3 contains 13 residues. CDR3 bases: TGTGCCAGCAGTTCGACAGGGAATTCACCCCTCCACTTT. Translated, it gives CASSSTGNSPLHF.